Below, 10 T cell receptor beta chains from the same sample are listed, as sequenced in a study of T cell responses to AZD1222 COVID-19 vaccine. Here immunoSEQ multiplex PCR was the method, and the copy in TCRdb shows in-frame clones only, minus some. Of approximately 100,000 clones in the sample, 92% are singletons; the top ten hold around 5%. The source material was peripheral blood, sampled on day 0 of AZD1222 vaccination. The receptor set was obtained from an adult in good health.

This clone came up once. The genes are TRBV6-5 and TRBJ2-3; maybe TRBD2 (5 bases). The length of the CDR3 is 15 residues. V lost 0 bases, J lost 3 bases, and 10 bases lay in between. Germline CDR1 reads MNHEY; CDR2 reads SVGAGI. As DNA, the CDR3 is TGTGCCAGCAGTTACTCTGGCGGGCGGACAGATACGCAGTATTTT. Protein product: CASSYSGGRTDTQYF.

The chain employs TRBV6-1 and TRBJ2-2; possible D gene TRBD2, 5 bases. CDR1 and CDR2 from the germline V gene are MNHNS and SASEGT. CDR3 length: 14 amino acids. V lost 1 base and J 6 bases, leaving 9 bases between the germline ends. The CDR3 DNA reads as TGTGCCAGCAGTGAAGGTAGCGATGCCGGGGAGCTGTTTTTT. The encoded protein is CASSEGSDAGELFF.

This chain joins TRBV5-1 and TRBJ2-7; D is unresolved. The V end lost 4 bases, the J end lost 0 bases, and 14 bases lay between the germline ends. The CDR3 has 15 amino acids. Germline V gives CDR1 SGHRS, CDR2 YFSETQ. The CDR3: CASSLDPGYSYEQYF. The DNA for the CDR3 is TGCGCCAGCAGCCTGGATCCGGGTTACTCCTACGAGCAGTACTTC.

The CDR3 DNA reads as TGTGCCAGCAGCAGCCCGAGGGCCCGAAACATTCAGTACTTC. The encoded protein is CASSSPRARNIQYF. This sequence joins TRBV2 and TRBJ2-4, with D maybe TRBD2 (5 bases). V was cut by 6 bases and J by 6 bases, with 15 bases left in between. The CDR3 totals 14 residues. Germline V gives CDR1 SNHLY, CDR2 FYNNEI.

The chain joins TRBV28 to TRBJ1-1; no clear D. Germline V lookup: CDR1 MDHEN, CDR2 SYDVKM. The germline V and J ends were trimmed by 3 bases and 0 bases, with 2 bases remaining between them. The CDR3 runs 12 residues. The CDR3 DNA follows: TGTGCCAGCAGTTTGGTGAACACTGAAGCTTTCTTT. Translated, it gives CASSLVNTEAFF. Variable domain in full (rest from reference TRBV28 and TRBJ1-1): DVKVTQSSRYLVKRTGEKVFLECVQDMDHENMFWYRQDPGLGLRLIYFSYDVKMKEKGDIPEGYSVSREKKERFSLILESASTNQTSMYLCASSLVNTEAFFGQGTRLTVV.

The chain employs TRBV7-7 and TRBJ2-3, with D perhaps matching TRBD2 (6 bases). The CDR3 runs to 16 residues. Germline loops: CDR1 SSHAT, CDR2 FNYEAQ (reference sequence). The V end was cut by 5 bases, the J end by 4 bases, with 19 bases between. The chain's CDR3 is CASSHGLRAGADTQYF. CDR3 bases: TGTGCCAGCAGCCACGGGCTTAGAGCGGGCGCAGATACGCAGTATTTT.

The V and J genes are TRBV7-9 and TRBJ1-1; D perhaps matches TRBD1 (5 bases). Trimming took 5 bases from V and 6 from J, leaving 25 bases between them. Germline CDR1 and CDR2: SEHNR and FQNEAQ (reference sequence). The CDR3 is 17 residues long. CDR3 sequence: CASSHLTGPKQGAEAFF. The CDR3, as DNA: TGTGCCAGCAGCCATTTAACCGGGCCAAAGCAGGGCGCTGAAGCTTTCTTT.

The rearrangement uses TRBV3-1 (or the pseudogene TRBV3-2) and TRBJ1-2; possible D gene TRBD1, 6 bases. V was trimmed by 4 bases and J by 0 bases, leaving 18 bases between them. From germline, CDR1 is LGHDT and CDR2 YNNKEL (reference sequence). CDR3 size: 17 residues. As DNA, the CDR3 is TGTGCCAGCAGCCCCTGGGACACGTATACTGCTAACTATGGCTACACCTTC. This sequence encodes CASSPWDTYTANYGYTF.

The V gene is TRBV4-3, the J gene TRBJ2-6; possibly TRBD1 for D (6 bases). This CDR3 has 17 residues. From germline, CDR1 is LGHNA and CDR2 YSLEER. Trimming took off 5 bases at V and 0 bases at J, with 14 bases between the two ends. CDR3 loop: CASSYRQDLSGANVLTF. CDR3 nucleotide sequence: TGCGCCAGCAGCTACCGACAGGATCTCTCTGGGGCCAACGTCCTGACTTTC.

The chain couples TRBV27 to TRBJ1-2, with a weak D call TRBD1 (5 bases). Germline assignment: CDR1 MNHEY and CDR2 SMNVEV (reference sequence). CDR3 length: 13 residues. Trimming removed 6 bases from V and 2 bases from J, with 10 bases in between. The CDR3 sequence: CASRRDANYGYTF. CDR3 coding DNA: TGTGCCAGCAGGCGGGACGCCAACTATGGCTACACCTTC.